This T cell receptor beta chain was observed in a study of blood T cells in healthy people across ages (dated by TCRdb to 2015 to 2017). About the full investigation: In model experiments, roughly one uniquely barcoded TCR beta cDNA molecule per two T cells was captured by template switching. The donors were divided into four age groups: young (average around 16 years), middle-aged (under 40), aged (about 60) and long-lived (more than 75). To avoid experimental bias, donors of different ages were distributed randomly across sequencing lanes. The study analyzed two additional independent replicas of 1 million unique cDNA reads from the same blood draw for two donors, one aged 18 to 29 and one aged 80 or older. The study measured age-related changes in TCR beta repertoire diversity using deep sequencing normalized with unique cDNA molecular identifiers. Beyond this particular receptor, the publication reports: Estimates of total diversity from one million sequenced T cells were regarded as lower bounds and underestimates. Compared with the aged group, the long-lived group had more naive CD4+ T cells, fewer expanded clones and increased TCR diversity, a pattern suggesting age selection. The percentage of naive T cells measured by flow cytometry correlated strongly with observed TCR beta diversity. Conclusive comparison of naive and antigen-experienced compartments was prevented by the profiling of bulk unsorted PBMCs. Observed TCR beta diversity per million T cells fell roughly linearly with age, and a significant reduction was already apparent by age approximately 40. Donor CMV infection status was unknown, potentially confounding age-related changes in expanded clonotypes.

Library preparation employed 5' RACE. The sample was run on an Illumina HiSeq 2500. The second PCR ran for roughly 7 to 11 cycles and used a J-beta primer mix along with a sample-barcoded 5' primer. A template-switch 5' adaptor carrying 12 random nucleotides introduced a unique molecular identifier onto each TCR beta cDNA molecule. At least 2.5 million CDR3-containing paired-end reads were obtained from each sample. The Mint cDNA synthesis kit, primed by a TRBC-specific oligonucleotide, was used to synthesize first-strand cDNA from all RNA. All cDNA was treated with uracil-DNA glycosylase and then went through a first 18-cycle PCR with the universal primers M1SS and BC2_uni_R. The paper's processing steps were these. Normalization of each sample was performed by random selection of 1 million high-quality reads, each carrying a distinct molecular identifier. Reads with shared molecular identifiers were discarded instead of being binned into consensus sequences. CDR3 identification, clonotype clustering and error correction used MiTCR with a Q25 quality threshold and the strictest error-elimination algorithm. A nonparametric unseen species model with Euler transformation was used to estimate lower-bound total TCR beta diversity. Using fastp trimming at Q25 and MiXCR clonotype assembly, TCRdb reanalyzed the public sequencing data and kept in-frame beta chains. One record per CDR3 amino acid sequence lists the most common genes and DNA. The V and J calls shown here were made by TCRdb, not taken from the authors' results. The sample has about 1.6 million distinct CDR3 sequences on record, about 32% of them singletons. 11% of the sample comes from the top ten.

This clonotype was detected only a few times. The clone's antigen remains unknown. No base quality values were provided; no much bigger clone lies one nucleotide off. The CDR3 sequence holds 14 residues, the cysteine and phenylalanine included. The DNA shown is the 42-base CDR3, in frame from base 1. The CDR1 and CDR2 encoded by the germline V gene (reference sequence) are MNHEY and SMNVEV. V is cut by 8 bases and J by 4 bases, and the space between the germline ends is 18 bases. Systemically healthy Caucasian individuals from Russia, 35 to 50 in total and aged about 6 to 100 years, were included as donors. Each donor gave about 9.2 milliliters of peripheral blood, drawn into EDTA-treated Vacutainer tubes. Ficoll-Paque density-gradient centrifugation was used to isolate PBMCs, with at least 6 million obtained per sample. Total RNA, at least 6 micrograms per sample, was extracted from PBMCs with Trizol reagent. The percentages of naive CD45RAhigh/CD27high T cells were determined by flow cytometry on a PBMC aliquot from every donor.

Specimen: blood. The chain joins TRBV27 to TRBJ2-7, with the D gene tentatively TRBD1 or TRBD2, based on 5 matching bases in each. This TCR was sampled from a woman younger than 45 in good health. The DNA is TGTGCCAGCGCTCGGGACCCAAGGGAGTACGAGCAGTACTTC. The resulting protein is CASARDPREYEQYF.